The 26 T cell receptor beta chains given below trace back to one sample, sequenced in a study of prognosis after radiotherapy for stage I lung cancer. Researchers used two-round multiplex PCR to amplify TCR beta CDR3 starting from genomic DNA. It was primers specific to each TRBV and TRBJ gene that first-round PCR used. TCRdb called the multiplex PCR reads again in MiXCR, with one record for every CDR3 protein. Of approximately 25,000 distinct CDR3 sequences in the sample, approximately 40% were seen once. The material sequenced was PBMCs, taken before or after stereotactic body radiation therapy (not recorded which). The receptors stem from a donor of 50 years or more with non-small cell lung cancer.

The chain has TRBV11-2 and TRBJ2-7, with D hard to call. Germline CDR1 is SGHAT and CDR2 is FQNNGV. V shed 5 bases and J shed 1 base, with 24 bases lying between them. This CDR3 spans 18 amino acids. Written as DNA, the CDR3 is TGTGCCAGCAGCCCACTAAACCCTACTGGGGAAAGGTCCTACGAGCAGTACTTC. This translates into CASSPLNPTGERSYEQYF.

Many counts were recorded for this clonotype. The rearrangement uses TRBV5-1 and TRBJ2-5; 7 nucleotides match TRBD1. The CDR3 consists of 14 residues. Germline V lookup: CDR1 SGHRS, CDR2 YFSETQ. V gave up 3 bases and J gave up 5 bases; unmatched junction bases: 7. In DNA form, the CDR3 reads TGCGCCAGCAGCTCTGGACAGGTGATCGAGACCCAGTACTTC. Translating it yields CASSSGQVIETQYF. The full variable domain, its missing parts supplied by reference TRBV5-1 and TRBJ2-5, is KAGVTQTPRYLIKTRGQQVTLSCSPISGHRSVSWYQQTPGQGLQFLFEYFSETQRNKGNFPGRFSGRQFSNSRSEMNVSTLELGDSALYLCASSSGQVIETQYFGPGTRLLVL.

The chain recombines TRBV5-1 with TRBJ2-5, with 9 bases fitting TRBD1. The CDR3 consists of 15 residues. Trimming at V came to 0 bases and at J to 5 bases, leaving 5 bases not matched to a gene. Per the germline V gene, CDR1 is SGHRS and CDR2 is YFSETQ. The CDR3 sequence is CASSLGTGGAETQYF. Written as DNA, the CDR3 is TGCGCCAGCAGCTTGGGAACAGGGGGCGCTGAGACCCAGTACTTC.

The genes are TRBV6-1 and TRBJ2-3, with a weak D call TRBD1 (5 bases). Trimming took off 4 bases at V and 1 base at J, with 9 bases between the two ends. There are 14 residues in the CDR3. Germline CDR1 and CDR2: MNHNS and SASEGT. In DNA form, the CDR3 reads TGTGCCAGCAGTGTGGCGACAGGCACAGATACGCAGTATTTT. Protein product: CASSVATGTDTQYF.

This clonotype appeared many times. The chain links TRBV15 to TRBJ2-3, with TRBD2 as a possible D gene (6 bases). The CDR3 consists of 13 residues. The germline V and J ends were trimmed by 8 bases and 6 bases, with 15 bases remaining between them. Germline CDR1 is LNHNV and CDR2 is YYDKDF (reference sequence). In DNA form, the CDR3 reads TGTGCCACCCGACAAAGCGGGTCCGATACGCAGTATTTT. Encoded protein: CATRQSGSDTQYF.

This clonotype was picked up many times. The rearrangement joins TRBV11-2 to TRBJ2-7; D possibly corresponds to TRBD1 (5 bases). This CDR3 region has 17 residues. Germline V gene lookup returns CDR1 SGHAT and CDR2 FQNNGV. The V end lost 6 bases, the J end lost 5 bases, and 26 bases lay between the germline ends. The chain's CDR3 is CASRPNTQGARRNEQYF. Here the CDR3 DNA reads TGTGCCAGCAGACCTAACACTCAGGGTGCCCGCCGGAACGAGCAGTACTTC.

This clonotype was seen at least ten times. This chain joins TRBV5-1 and TRBJ2-1, with 12 bases aligning to TRBD1. The germline CDR1 and CDR2 sequences are SGHRS and YFSETQ. CDR3 length equals 15 residues. Trimming cost V 4 bases and J 4 bases; bases outside gene matches: 3. Here the CDR3 reads CASSPGQGAYNEQFF. CDR3 nucleotide sequence: TGCGCCAGCAGCCCGGGACAGGGGGCATACAATGAGCAGTTCTTC.

This clonotype was recorded at least ten times. This sequence joins TRBV2 and TRBJ2-5; a possible D gene is TRBD1 (5 bases). The ends were cut back, 7 bases at V and 3 bases at J, with 12 bases in the middle. The CDR3 has 13 residues. Germline V gene lookup returns CDR1 SNHLY and CDR2 FYNNEI. The CDR3 is CASNRPLEETQYF. The CDR3, as DNA: TGTGCCAGCAACAGGCCCCTTGAAGAGACCCAGTACTTC. The variable domain in full, with the rest retrieved from reference TRBV2 and TRBJ2-5, is EPEVTQTPSHQVTQMGQEVILRCVPISNHLYFYWYRQILGQKVEFLVSFYNNEISEKSEIFDDQFSVERPDGSNFTLKIRSTKLEDSAMYFCASNRPLEETQYFGPGTRLLVL.

Sample share makes this clonotype medium-sized. The chain has TRBV27 and TRBJ2-7; TRBD2 is a possible D gene (7 bases). The CDR3 covers 14 residues. Trimming pared 10 bases from V and 3 bases from J, leaving 19 bases between. Germline assignment: CDR1 MNHEY and CDR2 SMNVEV (reference sequence). The CDR3 DNA is TGTGCCACCCGAGACGGGGGCGGGAGCTACGAGCAGTACTTC. Translated: CATRDGGGSYEQYF.

By proportion, this clonotype is medium-sized. The chain couples TRBV11-2 to TRBJ1-6; 7 nucleotides line up with TRBD1. Trimming cost V 6 bases and J 7 bases; bases outside gene matches: 6. This CDR3 is 14 amino acids long. Germline V gene data show CDR1 as SGHAT and CDR2 as FQNNGV. The CDR3, as DNA: TGTGCCAGCAGAACGGCAGGGGGGAATTCACCCCTCCACTTT. This codes for CASRTAGGNSPLHF.

The chain is built from TRBV2 and TRBJ2-3, with D tentatively TRBD2 (5 bases). V dropped 8 bases and J dropped 2 bases, with 14 bases sitting between them. Germline V gives CDR1 SNHLY, CDR2 FYNNEI. The CDR3 has 14 amino acids. CDR3: CASCRDGLTDTQYF. The CDR3 DNA reads as TGTGCCAGCTGCCGTGACGGACTCACAGATACGCAGTATTTT.

There are many counts of this clonotype. CDR3 sequence (DNA): TGCGCCAGCAGCCAAGTTGTCCCCAGGGACAGGGGTACCGGGGAGCTGTTTTTT. Amino acids: CASSQVVPRDRGTGELFF. J is TRBJ2-2 and V is TRBV4-1; 10 nucleotides line up with TRBD1. The CDR3 is 18 residues long. After removal of 1 base from V and 5 bases from J, the junction contained 10 bases not matched to a gene. CDR1 MGHRA and CDR2 YSYEKL come from the germline V gene.

This clonotype showed up just a few times. Since a much larger clone is just one base distant, this may be a read error. It is likely a read error, because the conserved phenylalanine at the end of the CDR3 is missing. The chain uses TRBV5-5 and TRBJ2-1; 8 nucleotides agree with TRBD2. This CDR3 spans 17 amino acids. The V and J ends lost 1 base and 3 bases, in that order; junction bases with no gene match: 9. The germline V gene has CDR1 SGHKS and CDR2 YYEKEE (reference sequence). CDR3 in DNA: TGTGCCAGCAGCTTGACCGGGGGGGCCGGATACTACAATGAGCAGTTCTCC. Translating gives CASSLTGGAGYYNEQFS.

This clonotype was counted many times. The chain uses TRBV18 and TRBJ2-3; D is unresolved. The CDR3 is 12 amino acids. The germline CDR1 and CDR2 sequences are KGHSH and LQKENI. V was cut by 4 bases and J by 1 base, with 3 bases left in between. CDR3 sequence reads: CASSQGTDTQYF. The CDR3 nucleotides read TGTGCCAGCTCACAGGGCACAGATACGCAGTATTTT.

This clonotype was seen ten or more times. J is TRBJ2-7 and V is TRBV15; 8 positions agree with TRBD1. The CDR3 covers 16 residues. Per germline, CDR1 LNHNV and CDR2 YYDKDF (reference sequence). V was pared by 4 bases and J by 1 base, with 9 bases of the junction left unmatched. CDR3 sequence: CATSNPSRGQSYEQYF. In DNA form, the CDR3 reads TGTGCCACCAGCAACCCCAGCAGGGGGCAATCCTACGAGCAGTACTTC. Full variable domain (outside the CDR3, taken from reference TRBV15 and TRBJ2-7): DAMVIQNPRYQVTQFGKPVTLSCSQTLNHNVMYWYQQKSSQAPKLLFHYYDKDFNNEADTPDNFQSRRPNTSFCFLDIRSPGLGDTAMYLCATSNPSRGQSYEQYFGPGTRLTVT.

The chain is built from TRBV6-2 or TRBV6-3 and TRBJ1-6; TRBD1 matches at 8 bases. V shed 6 bases, J shed 8 bases, and the junction held 6 bases outside the gene matches. Germline CDR1 is MNHEY and CDR2 is SVGEGT. The CDR3 sequence is 14 residues long. The DNA for the CDR3 is TGTGCCAGCAGCAGACAGGGGCGAGATTCACCCCTCCACTTT. This codes for CASSRQGRDSPLHF.

The chain combines TRBV12-3 or TRBV12-4 with TRBJ2-7; a weak D match, TRBD2 (7 bases). The CDR3 runs to 19 residues. V was trimmed by 5 bases and J by 0 bases, leaving 26 bases between them. The CDR3 sequence: CASSLHFREGHFSSYEQYF. CDR3 coding DNA: TGTGCCAGCAGTCTTCATTTCAGGGAGGGACATTTTAGCTCCTACGAGCAGTACTTC.

Note on this clonotype: With only one base between it and a far larger clone, this is likely a read error. This rearrangement joins TRBV6-4 to TRBJ2-2, with TRBD1 matching 7 bases. Germline loops: CDR1 MRHNA, CDR2 SNTAGT. CDR3 size: 14 residues. Unmatched junction bases numbered 4, after V lost 7 bases and J lost 2 bases. CDR3 loop: CASIRQGNTGELFF. DNA for the CDR3: TGTGCCAGCATCCGACAGGGAAACACCGGGGAGCTGTTTTTT.

Ten or more counts support this clonotype. The chain recombines TRBV6-1 with TRBJ2-2; no clear D gene. Germline V lookup: CDR1 MNHNS, CDR2 SASEGT. Between the trimmed V and J ends, which lost 7 bases and 6 bases, there was a span of 6 bases. The CDR3 contains 11 residues. Here the CDR3 reads CASIAPGELFF. CDR3 DNA: TGTGCCAGCATTGCCCCCGGGGAGCTGTTTTTT.

In its sample, this clonotype was seen many times. V is TRBV6-9 and J is TRBJ2-1, with TRBD1 matching over 10 bases. Per germline, CDR1 MNHGY and CDR2 SVAAGI. The CDR3 sequence is 15 residues long. Germline trimming cut 4 bases from V and 3 bases from J; bases unmatched to any gene: 3. The CDR3 reads CASSFGQGVYNEQFF. The CDR3 DNA sequence: TGTGCCAGCAGTTTCGGACAGGGGGTCTACAATGAGCAGTTCTTC.

In this sample, this clonotype is medium-sized. The chain couples TRBV6-7 to TRBJ2-7; D gene uncertain. TRBV6-7 falls under the ORF class, with uncertain function. V lost 7 bases to trimming and J lost 0 bases, with 22 bases between them. The CDR3 is made up of 17 amino acids. The CDR3 nucleotides read TGTGCCAGCATTAAGGTAGGACGCCACACCTACTCCTACGAGCAGTACTTC. Translated, it gives CASIKVGRHTYSYEQYF.

Turning to this clonotype: A much larger clonotype is one base distant, so this may be a read error. The rearrangement joins TRBV5-4 to TRBJ2-5; tentatively, D is TRBD2 (6 bases). CDR3 length: 12 amino acids. Germline V CDR1 and CDR2: SGHNT, YYREEE (reference sequence). The CDR3 DNA reads TGTGCCGGCAGGCAGGGAGGAGAGACCCAGTACTTC. Protein: CAGRQGGETQYF.

There are many counts of this clonotype. CDR3 nucleotide sequence: TGTGCCAGCAGCTTGGCGACAGGGGGGGTTCAGCCCCAGCATTTT. It translates to CASSLATGGVQPQHF. This chain connects TRBV5-5 to TRBJ1-5; TRBD1 matches at 9 bases. This CDR3 contains 15 residues. CDR1 is SGHKS and CDR2 is YYEKEE in the germline V gene (reference sequence). After removal of 0 bases from V and 6 bases from J, the junction contained 4 bases not matched to a gene.

The sample holds one count of this clonotype. Given a much more abundant clone one base away, this may be a read error. The rearrangement uses TRBV6-5 and TRBJ2-5, with TRBD2 identical over 10 bases. CDR3 length: 18 amino acids. Germline lookup yields CDR1 MNHEY and CDR2 SVGAGI. The J segment lost 5 bases and the V segment lost 0 bases, leaving 12 bases of the junction unmatched. CDR3 protein: CASSYSWASGSRWETQYF. Written as DNA, the CDR3 is TGTGCCAGCAGTTACTCGTGGGCTAGCGGGAGTCGATGGGAGACCCAGTACTTC.

Comment on this clonotype: This likely came from a read error, as a far larger clone is one base away. CDR3 amino acids: CASSYIGDEQFF. In nucleotides, the CDR3 is TGTGCCAGCAGTTATATAGGGGATGAGCAGTTCTTC. This chain connects TRBV6-5 to TRBJ2-5; perhaps TRBD1 as D (5 bases). The assigned J gene may be wrong: the sequence end matches TRBJ2-1 better. From germline, CDR1 is MNHEY and CDR2 SVGAGI. The CDR3 totals 12 residues.

This clonotype was picked up a small number of times. V is TRBV15 and J is TRBJ1-4, with 8 bases fitting TRBD1. The CDR3 is made up of 16 amino acids. J was trimmed by 6 bases and V by 3 bases; bases with no gene match: 9. Looked up from germline, CDR1 is LNHNV and CDR2 is YYDKDF (reference sequence). The CDR3 region has the DNA TGTGCCACCAGCAGTGACGCAGGGGGCATGGATGAAAAACTGTTTTTT. Translating gives CATSSDAGGMDEKLFF.